This T cell receptor (beta chain) is drawn from a study of blood T cells in healthy people across ages. Study-level results: The study found more naive CD4+ cells and higher diversity in long-lived than aged donors.

With a J-beta primer mix and a sample-barcoded 5' primer, a second PCR ran about 7 to 12 cycles. Each CDR3 protein is one row after TCRdb ran MiXCR on the 5' RACE reads. The repertoire holds some 1.7 million distinct CDR3 sequences, about 28% seen once, with over 7% in the top ten. Germline-derived CDR1 and CDR2 are SGHDN and FVKESK. V was trimmed by 0 bases and J by 4 bases, leaving 12 bases between them. The length of the CDR3 is 15 residues. Points on this clonotype: Antigen specificity is unknown.

The chain carries TRBV14 and TRBJ2-5; D remains ambiguous. The sequencing sample was made of blood. This receptor was identified in a woman in her thirties in good health. The CDR3 loop is CASSQEMQVGETQYF. For the CDR3, the DNA is TGTGCCAGCAGCCAAGAAATGCAGGTTGGAGAGACCCAGTACTTC.